The next 14 T cell receptor beta chains were all read from a single sample in a study of T cell responses to AZD1222 COVID-19 vaccine. Measured with immunoSEQ multiplex PCR; TCRdb has only the in-frame clones, and not every one. The table has about 140,000 clones, roughly 90% seen once. The starting material was peripheral blood, obtained 28 days after the second AZD1222 dose. These receptors all come from an adult who received the AZD1222 COVID-19 vaccine.

This clone showed up just a few times. The J gene is TRBJ1-4, the V gene TRBV4-3; the D gene is possibly TRBD1 (6 bases). CDR1 is LGHNA and CDR2 is YSLEER in the germline V gene. CDR3 size: 16 residues. Trimming cost V 1 base and J 6 bases, with 15 bases left between them. Here the CDR3 reads CASSQVPQGRYEKLFF. DNA of the CDR3: TGCGCCAGCAGCCAAGTCCCACAGGGAAGATATGAAAAACTGTTTTTT.

The chain combines TRBV4-1 with TRBJ1-4, with 7 bases aligning to TRBD1. Germline V lookup: CDR1 MGHRA, CDR2 YSYEKL. The CDR3 extends over 18 amino acids. Unmatched junction bases numbered 11, after V lost 1 base and J lost 3 bases. CDR3 loop: CASSQGGGGRPANEKLFF. The DNA for the CDR3 is TGCGCCAGCAGCCAAGGGGGAGGGGGCCGGCCGGCTAATGAAAAACTGTTTTTT.

The genes are TRBV4-2 and TRBJ2-7; D not certain. The CDR3 covers 16 residues. V dropped 1 base and J dropped 4 bases, with 17 bases sitting between them. Germline CDR1 is LGHNA and CDR2 is YNFKEQ. For the CDR3, the DNA is TGTGCCAGCAGCCAAGGAAATGGCGGCGATGTGTACGAGCAGTACTTC. It specifies CASSQGNGGDVYEQYF.

The chain recombines TRBV6-1 with TRBJ2-7; 8 positions match TRBD2. The CDR3 loop spans 16 amino acids. V lost 3 bases and J lost 1; bases outside the gene matches: 8. Germline lookup yields CDR1 MNHNS and CDR2 SASEGT. For the CDR3, the DNA is TGTGCCAGCAGTGACCCTCGGGGGGGAGGGTCCTACGAGCAGTACTTC. Its translation is CASSDPRGGGSYEQYF.

This CDR3 reads CASTRTSSDTEAFF. Written as DNA, the CDR3 is TGTGCCAGCACCCGGACCTCATCGGACACTGAAGCTTTCTTT. The rearrangement joins TRBV9 to TRBJ1-1; unclear D gene. V was shortened by 6 bases and J by 3 bases, with 15 bases between the two germline ends. CDR1 is SGDLS, CDR2 YYNGEE, per germline. The CDR3 has 14 residues.

This chain links TRBV2 with TRBJ1-6; D not resolved. Trimming cost V 3 bases and J 7 bases, with 4 bases left between them. This CDR3 comprises 12 residues. Germline CDR1 SNHLY, CDR2 FYNNEI. Here the CDR3 DNA reads TGTGCCAGCAGTGATGGGAATTCACCCCTCCACTTT. This gives the protein CASSDGNSPLHF.

The gene calls are TRBV27 and TRBJ2-7, with TRBD2 identical over 11 bases. V was clipped by 6 bases and J by 4 bases; unmatched bases: 8. The CDR3 contains 15 residues. The V gene's germline CDR1 is MNHEY and CDR2 SMNVEV (reference sequence). CDR3 region: CASSIPGLAVYEQYF. The DNA of the CDR3 is TGTGCCAGCAGCATACCGGGACTAGCGGTGTACGAGCAGTACTTC.

V usage is TRBV19 and J usage is TRBJ1-1, with unresolved D. CDR1 LNHDA and CDR2 SQIVND come from the germline V gene (reference sequence). With 3 bases removed from V and 2 bases from J, the gap between germline ends came to 7 bases. The CDR3 loop spans 13 amino acids. The CDR3, as DNA: TGTGCCAGTAGTATCTCATTTAACACTGAAGCTTTCTTT. Protein product: CASSISFNTEAFF.

The chain uses TRBV12-3 or TRBV12-4 and TRBJ1-2, with D uncertain. V was pared by 4 bases and J by 5 bases, with 8 bases between. The CDR3 spans 12 residues. As DNA, the CDR3 is TGTGCCAGCAGTTCGCAGGAGTATGGCTACACCTTC. Translation: CASSSQEYGYTF.

The chain has TRBV19 and TRBJ1-4; 7 positions agree with TRBD1. With 8 bases clipped from V and 8 bases from J, the junction kept 8 bases outside the gene matches. The CDR3 spans 13 residues. CDR1 and CDR2 (germline): LNHDA, SQIVND (reference sequence). The CDR3 DNA reads TGTGCCAGTGGGACAGAGATTGGAGAAAAACTGTTTTTT. Its translation is CASGTEIGEKLFF.

CDR3 in amino acids: CASSQEISGGAPGELFF. The CDR3 DNA follows: TGTGCCAGCAGCCAAGAAATCAGCGGGGGGGCCCCCGGGGAGCTGTTTTTT. The genes are TRBV4-2 and TRBJ2-2; 10 bases map to TRBD2. J lost 6 bases, V lost 0 bases, and 7 bases had no gene match. Germline loops: CDR1 LGHNA, CDR2 YNFKEQ. The CDR3 sequence is 17 residues long.

This rearrangement joins TRBV19 to TRBJ2-7; TRBD1 is a possible D gene (5 bases). The ends were cut back, 3 bases at V and 5 bases at J, with 14 bases in the middle. The germline V gene encodes CDR1 LNHDA and CDR2 SQIVND (reference sequence). This CDR3 has 14 residues. CDR3 DNA: TGTGCCAGTAGTATGTTGAGCAGGGAACACGAGCAGTACTTC. This encodes CASSMLSREHEQYF.

This sequence joins TRBV5-1 and TRBJ2-2, with D perhaps matching TRBD1 (6 bases). This CDR3 is 16 amino acids long. The germline V gene encodes CDR1 SGHRS and CDR2 YFSETQ. Trimming cost V 1 base and J 1 base, with 11 bases left between them. DNA for the CDR3: TGCGCCAGCAGCTTGTCCTTACAGGGGAACACCGGGGAGCTGTTTTTT. Translated, it gives CASSLSLQGNTGELFF.

The chain recombines TRBV18 with TRBJ1-1; no firm D call. Germline-derived CDR1 and CDR2 are KGHSH and LQKENI. V was clipped by 3 bases and J by 1 base, with 6 bases between them. The CDR3 is made up of 13 amino acids. The CDR3 reads CASSPTQNTEAFF. As DNA, the CDR3 is TGTGCCAGCTCACCGACTCAGAACACTGAAGCTTTCTTT.